The 14 T cell receptor beta chains given below trace back to one sample, sequenced in a study of long-term antiretroviral therapy in people with HIV (dated by TCRdb to between 2021 and 2024). The immunoSEQ hsTCRB v3.0 assay was used at survey level resolution to sequence the TRB variable region. This is the immuneACCESS table as TCRdb keeps it, with only in-frame sequences that have V and J called. A part of the clones is gone; compared with another copy, unresolved V genes explain less than half, and the rest is unexplained. Recorded for this sample are over 15,000 clones; around 74% of them occurred a single time. The ten largest clones take up about 15% of the sample. The source material was unsorted PBMCs, sampled less than 2.2 years before starting antiretroviral therapy. The receptor source for this set is a man younger than 40 with HIV.

This chain connects TRBV11-2 to TRBJ2-2; no definite D call. V lost 11 bases and J 0 bases, leaving 10 bases between the germline ends. CDR1 and CDR2 (germline): SGHAT, FQNNGV. This CDR3 has 13 amino acids. The CDR3 region is CAEASSNTGELFF. The CDR3 nucleotides are TGTGCCGAAGCCTCGTCGAACACCGGGGAGCTGTTTTTT.

The gene calls are TRBV6-1 and TRBJ2-7, with TRBD2 matching 10 bases. This CDR3 contains 15 residues. The trim removed 1 base at V and 7 bases at J, leaving 7 bases unmatched. Germline CDR1 MNHNS, CDR2 SASEGT. The CDR3, as DNA: TGTGCCAGCAGTGAAGATGGGCTAGCGGGAGTGGAGCAGTACTTC. This translates into CASSEDGLAGVEQYF.

The chain combines TRBV4-3 with TRBJ2-7; possible D gene TRBD2, 6 bases. CDR1 is LGHNA, CDR2 YSLEER, per germline. With 1 base removed from V and 1 base from J, the gap between germline ends came to 14 bases. The length of the CDR3 is 16 residues. CDR3 nucleotide sequence: TGCGCCAGCAGCCAAGCCACGACGGGGGAGTCCTACGAGCAGTACTTC. Translation: CASSQATTGESYEQYF.

This chain links TRBV6-1 with TRBJ2-1; D is uncertain. The germline V gene encodes CDR1 MNHNS and CDR2 SASEGT. CDR3 size: 11 residues. Trimming cost V 7 bases and J 9 bases, with 10 bases left between them. The CDR3 DNA follows: TGTGCCAGCATTGCTAGATCTGAGCAGTTCTTC. Residues: CASIARSEQFF.

As DNA, the CDR3 is TGTGCCAGCAGCCAAGTAGGGACCCAACCCTACGAGCAGTACTTC. This gives the protein CASSQVGTQPYEQYF. The chain carries TRBV14 and TRBJ2-7, with D possibly called TRBD1 or TRBD2 (5 bases each). CDR3 length: 15 amino acids. Between the trimmed V and J ends, which lost 1 base and 2 bases, there was a span of 12 bases. CDR1 and CDR2 (germline): SGHDN, FVKESK.

The rearrangement links TRBV6-6 to TRBJ1-1, with TRBD1 as a possible D gene (5 bases). V was pared by 6 bases and J by 2 bases, with 10 bases between. CDR1 and CDR2 from the germline V gene are MNHNY and SVGAGI (reference sequence). The CDR3 contains 13 residues. DNA of the CDR3: TGTGCCAGCAGGGCCGGGACTAACACTGAAGCTTTCTTT. As protein: CASRAGTNTEAFF.

The chain links TRBV27 to TRBJ2-5, with 10 bases that match TRBD2. CDR3 length equals 14 residues. V gave up 6 bases and J gave up 4 bases; unmatched junction bases: 5. The germline gives CDR1 MNHEY, CDR2 SMNVEV (reference sequence). As DNA, the CDR3 is TGTGCCAGCAGCAAACTAGCGGGAATAGAGACCCAGTACTTC. It specifies CASSKLAGIETQYF.

This clone was detected only a few times. The genes are TRBV7-3 and TRBJ2-2; 7 bases are shared with TRBD2. The CDR3 loop spans 16 amino acids. CDR1 is SGHTA, CDR2 FQGTGA, per germline. The trim removed 5 bases at V and 4 bases at J, leaving 10 bases unmatched. Here the CDR3 reads CASSPRGGSPTGELFF. The CDR3 DNA reads as TGTGCCAGCAGCCCTCGGGGCGGGAGCCCCACCGGGGAGCTGTTTTTT.

This chain joins TRBV4-1 and TRBJ1-1; D remains ambiguous. The germline V gene has CDR1 MGHRA and CDR2 YSYEKL. V lost 3 bases to trimming and J lost 2 bases, with 1 base between them. The length of the CDR3 is 11 residues. CDR3 protein: CASSHNTEAFF. As DNA, the CDR3 is TGCGCCAGCAGCCACAACACTGAAGCTTTCTTT.

The rearrangement joins TRBV28 to TRBJ2-7; D remains ambiguous. Germline values: CDR1 MDHEN, CDR2 SYDVKM. The V and J ends lost 6 bases and 2 bases respectively, with 23 bases between them. This CDR3 has 17 amino acids. CDR3 DNA: TGTGCCAGCAGACCTAGTGCCGGGCCCACTATTACCTACGAGCAGTACTTC. Translation: CASRPSAGPTITYEQYF.

This clone has a single count. The rearrangement joins TRBV9 to TRBJ2-3; 7 nucleotides line up with TRBD1. The germline V gene encodes CDR1 SGDLS and CDR2 YYNGEE. The CDR3 contains 15 residues. The J segment lost 4 bases and the V segment lost 0 bases, leaving 5 bases of the junction unmatched. CDR3 DNA: TGTGCCAGCAGCGTAGTAGGGACAGTTTCAGATACGCAGTATTTT. It specifies CASSVVGTVSDTQYF.

This clone was observed a few times. This chain links TRBV19 with TRBJ1-2; D call uncertain. Per the germline V gene, CDR1 is LNHDA and CDR2 is SQIVND (reference sequence). V shed 2 bases and J shed 6 bases, with 10 bases lying between them. The CDR3 covers 13 residues. As DNA, the CDR3 is TGTGCCAGTAGTATATTTGGGTACCATGGCTACACCTTC. It encodes CASSIFGYHGYTF. The full variable domain, in which reference TRBV19 and TRBJ1-2 provide the parts outside the CDR3, is DGGITQSPKYLFRKEGQNVTLSCEQNLNHDAMYWYRQDPGQGLRLIYYSQIVNDFQKGDIAEGYSVSREKKESFPLTVTSAQKNPTAFYLCASSIFGYHGYTFGSGTRLTVV.

This chain links TRBV28 with TRBJ2-3; tentative D call: TRBD1 (5 bases). The CDR3 has 12 amino acids. The germline V and J ends were trimmed by 3 bases and 7 bases, with 8 bases remaining between them. Germline CDR1 is MDHEN and CDR2 is SYDVKM. Here the CDR3 DNA reads TGTGCCAGCAGTTTCAGGGAAAATACGCAGTATTTT. Translated: CASSFRENTQYF.

V usage is TRBV4-1 and J usage is TRBJ1-2; D is undetermined. The CDR3 totals 15 residues. V lost 3 bases, J lost 4 bases, and 15 bases lay in between. Per the germline V gene, CDR1 is MGHRA and CDR2 is YSYEKL. The CDR3, as DNA: TGCGCCAGCAGCCACCGGGAGGACTTGGCCTATGGCTACACCTTC. This sequence encodes CASSHREDLAYGYTF.